This TCR beta chain is from a study of cytomegalovirus exposure and HLA in healthy donors. Vbeta (60) and Jbeta (13) primers were used in the PCR. Profiling relied on immunoSEQ multiplex PCR, and the TCRdb table lists in-frame clones only, not all of them. The sample lists around 180,000 clones; approximately 88% were seen once. Source material: PBMCs. The sequence was obtained from a boy younger than 10 in good health and CMV-seronegative.

The CDR3 spells CASSYSEAFF. In nucleotides, the CDR3 is TGTGCCAGCAGCTACAGTGAAGCTTTCTTT. V gene TRBV2 combines with J gene TRBJ1-1; no reliable D call. Germline V lookup: CDR1 SNHLY, CDR2 FYNNEI. The V and J ends lost 6 bases and 7 bases respectively, with 6 bases between them. CDR3 length: 10 residues.